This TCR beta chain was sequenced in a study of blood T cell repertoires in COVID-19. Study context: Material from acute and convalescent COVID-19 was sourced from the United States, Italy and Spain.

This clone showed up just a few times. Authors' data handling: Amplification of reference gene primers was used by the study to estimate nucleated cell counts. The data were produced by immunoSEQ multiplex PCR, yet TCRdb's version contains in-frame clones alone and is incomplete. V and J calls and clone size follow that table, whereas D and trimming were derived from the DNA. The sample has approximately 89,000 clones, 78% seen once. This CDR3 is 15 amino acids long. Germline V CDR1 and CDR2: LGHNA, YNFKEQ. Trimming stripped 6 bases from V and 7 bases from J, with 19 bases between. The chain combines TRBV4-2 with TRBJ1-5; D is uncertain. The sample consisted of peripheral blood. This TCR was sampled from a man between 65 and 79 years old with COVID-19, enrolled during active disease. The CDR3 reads CASRPEDSAGQPQHF. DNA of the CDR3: TGTGCCAGCAGGCCTGAGGACTCAGCGGGGCAGCCCCAGCATTTT.